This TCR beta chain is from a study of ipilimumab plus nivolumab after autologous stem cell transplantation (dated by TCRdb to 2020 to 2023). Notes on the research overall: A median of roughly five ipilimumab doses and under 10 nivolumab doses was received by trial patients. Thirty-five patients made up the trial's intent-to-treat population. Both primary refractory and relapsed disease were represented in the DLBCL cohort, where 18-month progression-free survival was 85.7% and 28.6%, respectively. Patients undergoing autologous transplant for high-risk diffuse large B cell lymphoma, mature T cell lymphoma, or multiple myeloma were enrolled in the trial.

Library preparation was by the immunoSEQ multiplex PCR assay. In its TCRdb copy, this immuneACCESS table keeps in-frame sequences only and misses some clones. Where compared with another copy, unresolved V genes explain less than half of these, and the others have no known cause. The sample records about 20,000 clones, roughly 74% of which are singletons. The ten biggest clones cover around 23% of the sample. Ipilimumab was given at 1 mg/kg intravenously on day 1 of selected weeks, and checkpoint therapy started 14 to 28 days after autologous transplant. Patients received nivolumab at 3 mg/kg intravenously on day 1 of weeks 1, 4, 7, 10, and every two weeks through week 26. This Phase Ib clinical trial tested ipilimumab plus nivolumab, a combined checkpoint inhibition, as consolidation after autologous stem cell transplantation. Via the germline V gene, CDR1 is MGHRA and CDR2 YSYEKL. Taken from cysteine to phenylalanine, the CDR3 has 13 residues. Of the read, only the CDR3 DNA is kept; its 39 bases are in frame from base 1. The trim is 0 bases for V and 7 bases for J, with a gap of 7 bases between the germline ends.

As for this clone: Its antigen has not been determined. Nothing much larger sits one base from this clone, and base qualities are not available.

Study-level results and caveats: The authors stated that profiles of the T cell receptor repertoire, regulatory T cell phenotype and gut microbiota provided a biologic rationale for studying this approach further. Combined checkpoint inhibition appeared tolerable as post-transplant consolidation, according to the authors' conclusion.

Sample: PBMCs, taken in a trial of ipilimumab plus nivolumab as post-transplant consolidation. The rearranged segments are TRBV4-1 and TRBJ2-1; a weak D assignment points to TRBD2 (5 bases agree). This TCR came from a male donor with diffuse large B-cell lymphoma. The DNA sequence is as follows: TGCGCCAGCAGCCAAGAGCGGAGGAATGAGCAGTTCTTC. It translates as CASSQERRNEQFF.